This T cell receptor (beta chain) was recorded in a study of blood T cells in healthy people across ages. Germline-derived CDR1 and CDR2 are LGHDT and YNNKEL (reference sequence). This CDR3 contains 17 residues. V shed 4 bases, J shed 4 bases, and the junction held 6 bases outside the gene matches. Primed by a sample-barcoded 5' primer and a J-beta primer mix, a second PCR proceeded for about 7 to 11 cycles. TCRdb analysed the 5' RACE reads with MiXCR anew, one entry per CDR3 protein. The data show 650,000 to 1,000,000 distinct CDR3 sequences, 35% to 40% seen once. This clonotype was seen many times. This chain uses TRBV3-1 with TRBJ2-1; 14 bases map to TRBD2. The sequenced material came from blood. The receptor comes from a man aged 18-30 years in good health. The CDR3 DNA sequence: TGTGCCAGCAGCCTCCGGACTAGCGGGGGGACGTACAATGAGCAGTTCTTC. It codes for CASSLRTSGGTYNEQFF.